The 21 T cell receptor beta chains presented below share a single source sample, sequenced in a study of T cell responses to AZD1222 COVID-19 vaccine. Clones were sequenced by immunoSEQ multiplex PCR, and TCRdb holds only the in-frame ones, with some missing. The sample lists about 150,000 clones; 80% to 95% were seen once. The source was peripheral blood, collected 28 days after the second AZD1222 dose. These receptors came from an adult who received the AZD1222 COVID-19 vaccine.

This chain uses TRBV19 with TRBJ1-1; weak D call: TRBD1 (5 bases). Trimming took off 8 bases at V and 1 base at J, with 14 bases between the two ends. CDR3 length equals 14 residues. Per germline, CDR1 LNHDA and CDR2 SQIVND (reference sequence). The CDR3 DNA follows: TGTGCCAGTTTTCGGTCGAGGGGGAACACTGAAGCTTTCTTT. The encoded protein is CASFRSRGNTEAFF. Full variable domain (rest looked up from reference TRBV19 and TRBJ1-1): DGGITQSPKYLFRKEGQNVTLSCEQNLNHDAMYWYRQDPGQGLRLIYYSQIVNDFQKGDIAEGYSVSREKKESFPLTVTSAQKNPTAFYLCASFRSRGNTEAFFGQGTRLTVV.

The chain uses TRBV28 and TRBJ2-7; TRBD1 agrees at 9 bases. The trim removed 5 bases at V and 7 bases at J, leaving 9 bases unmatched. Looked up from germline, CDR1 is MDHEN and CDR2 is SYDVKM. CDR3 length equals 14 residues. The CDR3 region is CASSTYTGGREQYF. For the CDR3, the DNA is TGTGCCAGCAGTACTTATACAGGGGGCAGAGAGCAGTACTTC.

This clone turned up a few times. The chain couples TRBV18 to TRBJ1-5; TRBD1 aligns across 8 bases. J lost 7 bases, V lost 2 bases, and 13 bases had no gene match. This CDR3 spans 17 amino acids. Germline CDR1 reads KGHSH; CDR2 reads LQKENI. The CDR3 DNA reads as TGTGCCAGCTCACCAATTGGGCGACAGGGGATAATGCAGCCCCAGCATTTT. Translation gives CASSPIGRQGIMQPQHF.

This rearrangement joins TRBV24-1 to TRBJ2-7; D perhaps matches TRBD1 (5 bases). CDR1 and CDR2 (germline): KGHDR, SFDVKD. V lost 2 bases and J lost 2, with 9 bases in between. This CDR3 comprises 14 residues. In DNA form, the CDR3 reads TGTGCCACCAGTGATTCAGAAGGGGCCTACGAGCAGTACTTC. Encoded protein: CATSDSEGAYEQYF.

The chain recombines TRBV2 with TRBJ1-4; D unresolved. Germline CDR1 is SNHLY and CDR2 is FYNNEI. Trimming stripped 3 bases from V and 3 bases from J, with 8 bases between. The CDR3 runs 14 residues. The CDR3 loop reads CASSELPANEKLFF. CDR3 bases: TGTGCCAGCAGTGAGTTGCCAGCTAATGAAAAACTGTTTTTT. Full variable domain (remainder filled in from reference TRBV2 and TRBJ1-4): EPEVTQTPSHQVTQMGQEVILRCVPISNHLYFYWYRQILGQKVEFLVSFYNNEISEKSEIFDDQFSVERPDGSNFTLKIRSTKLEDSAMYFCASSELPANEKLFFGSGTQLSVL.

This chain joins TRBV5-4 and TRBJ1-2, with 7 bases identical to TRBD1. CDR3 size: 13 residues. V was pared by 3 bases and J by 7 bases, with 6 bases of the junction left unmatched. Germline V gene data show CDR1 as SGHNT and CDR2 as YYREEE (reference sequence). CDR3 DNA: TGTGCCAGCAGCTCCTCAGGGGGAATTGGCTACACCTTC. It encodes CASSSSGGIGYTF.

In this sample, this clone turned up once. The CDR3 DNA is TGTGCCAGCAGTTACACTCAGGGGGAGGCCTCCTACGAGCAGTACTTC. Amino acids: CASSYTQGEASYEQYF. The chain recombines TRBV6-2 or TRBV6-3 with TRBJ2-7; D is perhaps TRBD1 (7 bases). Trimming took off 2 bases at V and 0 bases at J, with 14 bases between the two ends. Germline CDR1 and CDR2: MNHEY and SVGEGT. The CDR3 has 16 amino acids.

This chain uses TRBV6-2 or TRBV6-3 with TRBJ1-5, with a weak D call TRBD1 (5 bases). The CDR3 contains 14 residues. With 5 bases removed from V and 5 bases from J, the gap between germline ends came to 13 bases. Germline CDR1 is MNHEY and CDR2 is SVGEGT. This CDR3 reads CASSQPGRDQPQHF. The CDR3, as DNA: TGTGCCAGCAGTCAACCGGGACGGGATCAGCCCCAGCATTTT.

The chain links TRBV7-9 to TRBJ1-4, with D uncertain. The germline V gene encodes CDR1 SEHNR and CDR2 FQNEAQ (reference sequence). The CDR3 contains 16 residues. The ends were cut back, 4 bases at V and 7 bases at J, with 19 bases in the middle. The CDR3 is CASSSRDGGVREKLFF. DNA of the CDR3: TGTGCCAGCAGCTCAAGAGATGGTGGAGTTCGTGAAAAACTGTTTTTT.

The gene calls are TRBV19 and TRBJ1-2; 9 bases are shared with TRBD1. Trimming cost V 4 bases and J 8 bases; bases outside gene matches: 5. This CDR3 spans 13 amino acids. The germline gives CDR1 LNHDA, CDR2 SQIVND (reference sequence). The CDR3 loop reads CASSKGQGGGYTF. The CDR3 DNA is TGTGCCAGTAGTAAGGGACAGGGAGGCGGCTACACCTTC.

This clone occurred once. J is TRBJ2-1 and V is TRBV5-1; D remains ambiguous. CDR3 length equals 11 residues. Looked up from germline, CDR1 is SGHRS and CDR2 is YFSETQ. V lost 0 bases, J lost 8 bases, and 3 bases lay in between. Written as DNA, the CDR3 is TGCGCCAGCAGCTTGGTCGATGAGCAGTTCTTC. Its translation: CASSLVDEQFF.

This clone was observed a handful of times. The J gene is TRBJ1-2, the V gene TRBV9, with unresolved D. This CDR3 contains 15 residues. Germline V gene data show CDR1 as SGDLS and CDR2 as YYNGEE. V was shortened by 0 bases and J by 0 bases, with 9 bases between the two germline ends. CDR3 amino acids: CASSVGHMANYGYTF. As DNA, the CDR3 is TGTGCCAGCAGCGTAGGCCATATGGCTAACTATGGCTACACCTTC.

Written as DNA, the CDR3 is TGTGCCAGCAGTGAATATGCGCTGCGGGAGCAGTTCTTC. This gives the protein CASSEYALREQFF. The gene calls are TRBV25-1 and TRBJ2-1; D is undetermined. From germline, CDR1 is MGHDK and CDR2 SYGVNS. V was trimmed by 0 bases and J by 10 bases, leaving 10 bases between them. The CDR3 is 13 amino acids.

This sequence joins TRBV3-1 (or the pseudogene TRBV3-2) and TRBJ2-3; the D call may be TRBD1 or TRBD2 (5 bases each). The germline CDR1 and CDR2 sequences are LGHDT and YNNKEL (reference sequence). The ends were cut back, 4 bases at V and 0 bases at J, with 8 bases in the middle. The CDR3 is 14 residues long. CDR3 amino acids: CASSRRDSTDTQYF. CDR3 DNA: TGTGCCAGCAGCCGTCGGGACAGCACAGATACGCAGTATTTT.

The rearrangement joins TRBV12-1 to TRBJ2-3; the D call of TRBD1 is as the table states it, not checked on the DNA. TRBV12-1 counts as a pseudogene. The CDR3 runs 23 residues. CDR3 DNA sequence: TGTGCCAGCAGCACAAACCAAACCCCGGACAGGGTCCACCCCCGAGGAAAAACAGATACGCAGTATTTT. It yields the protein CASSTNQTPDRVHPRGKTDTQYF.

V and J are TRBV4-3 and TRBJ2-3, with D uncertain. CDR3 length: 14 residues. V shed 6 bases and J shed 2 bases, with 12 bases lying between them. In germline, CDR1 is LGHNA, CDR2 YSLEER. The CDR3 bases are TGCGCCAGCAGTCTCCCCCCGCCCACAGATACGCAGTATTTT. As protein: CASSLPPPTDTQYF.

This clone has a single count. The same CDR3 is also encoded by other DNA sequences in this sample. The CDR3 nucleotides read TGCGCCAGCAGCTTGGGAGGGTACGAGCAGTACTTC. Its protein product is CASSLGGYEQYF. V usage is TRBV5-1 and J usage is TRBJ2-7; possibly TRBD2 for D (5 bases). CDR1 is SGHRS, CDR2 YFSETQ, per germline. The CDR3 consists of 12 residues. V was pared by 0 bases and J by 4 bases, with 5 bases between.

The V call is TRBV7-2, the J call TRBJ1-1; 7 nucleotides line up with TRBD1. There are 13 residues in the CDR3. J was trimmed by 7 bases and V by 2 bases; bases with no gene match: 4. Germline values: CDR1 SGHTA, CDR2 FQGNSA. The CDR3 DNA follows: TGTGCCAGCAGCTTACAGGGGGTGAATGAAGCTTTCTTT. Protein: CASSLQGVNEAFF.

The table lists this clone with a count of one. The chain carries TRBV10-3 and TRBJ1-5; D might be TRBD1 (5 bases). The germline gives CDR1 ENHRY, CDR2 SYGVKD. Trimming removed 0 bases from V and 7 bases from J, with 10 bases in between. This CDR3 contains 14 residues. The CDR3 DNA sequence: TGTGCCATCAGTGAGTCCGGGGGAAGCCAGCCCCAGCATTTT. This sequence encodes CAISESGGSQPQHF.

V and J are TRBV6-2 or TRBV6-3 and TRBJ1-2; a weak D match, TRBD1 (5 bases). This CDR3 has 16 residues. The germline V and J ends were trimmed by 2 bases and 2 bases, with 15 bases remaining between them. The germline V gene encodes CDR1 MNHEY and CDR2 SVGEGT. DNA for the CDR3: TGTGCCAGCAGTTACGCCGGGGCGGAGATAAACTATGGCTACACCTTC. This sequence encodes CASSYAGAEINYGYTF.

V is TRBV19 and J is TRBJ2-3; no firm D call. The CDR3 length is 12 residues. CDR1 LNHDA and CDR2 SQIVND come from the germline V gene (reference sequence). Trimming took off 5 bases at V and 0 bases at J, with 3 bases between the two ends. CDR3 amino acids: CASSPSTDTQYF. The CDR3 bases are TGTGCCAGTAGTCCTAGCACAGATACGCAGTATTTT.